This TCR beta chain was sequenced during a study of beta chain features in type 1 diabetes. The wider study: All of the samples together had 107,917,701 sorted cells examined.

Overall study results and limits: More deletions and fewer insertions at VDJ junctions were seen in type 1 diabetes patients. People with Type 1 diabetes carried modestly yet significantly shorter TCRB CDR3s in all four CD4+ subsets. PCR may have favored shorter templates equally in patients and controls.

Since all of the isolated RNA was reverse transcribed, expressed TCRB transcripts were what got sequenced. The data were produced by immunoSEQ multiplex PCR, yet TCRdb's version contains in-frame clones alone and is incomplete. Of about 340,000 clones listed, approximately 12% were seen once; the top ten hold roughly 0.015%. The CDR3 runs 13 residues. Trimming stripped 4 bases from V and 4 bases from J, with 13 bases between. Germline V lookup: CDR1 SQVTM, CDR2 ANQGSEA. This clone was seen a handful of times. Antigen specificity is unknown. The specimen was naive CD4+ T cells from blood. V usage is TRBV29-1 and J usage is TRBJ1-1; tentatively, D is TRBD1 (5 bases). The source of this sequence is a woman aged 18 to 35 with type 1 diabetes. Here the CDR3 DNA reads TGCAGCGTTGGGGGCAGGTTAGCCACTGAAGCTTTCTTT. It specifies CSVGGRLATEAFF.